What follows describes a single T cell receptor (beta chain). In replicate PCRs of sorted subsets, approximately 200 ng DNA, approximately 30,000 T cell genomes, was used. TCRdb's copy holds only in-frame clones and misses some; the assay was immunoSEQ multiplex PCR. This table holds over a million clones, more than 60% found once. The data were taken from a study of shared clonotypes between healthy human individuals. V was pared by 6 bases and J by 7 bases, with 16 bases between. Germline V gene data show CDR1 as MDHEN and CDR2 as SYDVKM. This CDR3 comprises 14 residues. Donors were healthy HIV-negative adults without recently reported acute infections or vaccinations.

This clonotype was obtained from a young man in good health. The sequenced material came from memory CD4+ T cells sorted from blood. The sample's subset: CD45RA-negative fraction. The chain uses TRBV28 and TRBJ1-5, with a weak D call TRBD1 (6 bases). CDR3 sequence (DNA): TGTGCCAGCAGCCCGACCACAGGGACCCAGCCCCAGCATTTT. This translates into CASSPTTGTQPQHF.